This TCR beta chain was captured by sequencing in a study of blood T cells in healthy people across ages. Study-level findings and limits: As naive T cell percentage varied, TCR beta diversity correlated strongly with it.

To note about this clonotype: Antigen specificity is unknown.

With a J-beta primer mix and a sample-barcoded 5' primer, a second PCR ran 7 to 11 cycles. MiXCR, run by TCRdb on the 5' RACE reads, gives a single entry per CDR3 protein. The sample contains about 1.4 million distinct CDR3 sequences, almost 60% of which appear only once. The sample taken for sequencing was blood. The sequence was collected from a man aged 18-30 years in good health.

CDR3 region: CASRVTGDGWTYEQYF. The CDR3 DNA sequence: TGTGCCAGCAGAGTGACAGGGGACGGGTGGACCTACGAGCAGTACTTC. The chain combines TRBV27 with TRBJ2-7; TRBD1 matches at 8 bases. This CDR3 region has 16 residues. Germline V lookup: CDR1 MNHEY, CDR2 SMNVEV (reference sequence). V dropped 6 bases and J dropped 2; count of bases not matched to a gene: 12.